Each of the 21 T cell receptor beta chains below was sequenced from the same sample in a study of cytomegalovirus exposure and HLA in healthy donors. PCR involved 60 Vbeta and 13 Jbeta primers. Repertoires were generated with immunoSEQ multiplex PCR, while TCRdb's copy carries only in-frame clones and drops some. This sample has some 150,000 clones; approximately 80% occur once, and the top ten carry roughly 7.6%. The specimen was PBMCs. The receptor set was obtained from a woman in her twenties or thirties in good health and CMV-seropositive.

This clone was found once. The J gene is TRBJ1-2, the V gene TRBV18, with TRBD1 matching 8 bases. CDR1 and CDR2 (germline): KGHSH, LQKENI. Losses at the gene ends were 3 bases for V and 8 bases for J; bases not matched to a gene: 5. The CDR3 contains 13 residues. Here the CDR3 DNA reads TGTGCCAGCTCACCGACAGGGGCGCCCGGCTACACCTTC. Its protein product is CASSPTGAPGYTF.

This clone was counted a single time. The V call is TRBV7-9, the J call TRBJ2-5; 7 nucleotides match TRBD1. Germline lookup yields CDR1 SEHNR and CDR2 FQNEAQ (reference sequence). The length of the CDR3 is 16 residues. V shed 3 bases and J 5 bases; nucleotides not matched to a gene: 12. The CDR3 DNA is TGTGCCAGCAGCTTGATACCGACAGGGCCCGAGGAGACCCAGTACTTC. The encoded protein is CASSLIPTGPEETQYF.

This chain connects TRBV5-4 to TRBJ2-1; possibly TRBD2 for D (6 bases). Germline-derived CDR1 and CDR2 are SGHNT and YYREEE (reference sequence). Trimming removed 5 bases at V and 4 bases at J, with 13 bases between. The length of the CDR3 is 14 residues. CDR3 DNA sequence: TGTGCCAGCAGTGCCAGGGACTTTTACAATGAGCAGTTCTTC. Translation gives CASSARDFYNEQFF.

The chain couples TRBV7-9 to TRBJ1-1; TRBD1 matches at 8 bases. The V gene's germline CDR1 is SEHNR and CDR2 FQNEAQ (reference sequence). The CDR3 is 16 amino acids. Unmatched junction bases numbered 8, after V lost 5 bases and J lost 0 bases. The CDR3 DNA follows: TGTGCCAGCAGCCCTACAGGGGGGCCCTTGAACACTGAAGCTTTCTTT. The encoded protein is CASSPTGGPLNTEAFF.

This chain uses TRBV6-1 with TRBJ1-2, with 9 bases matching TRBD1. CDR1 is MNHNS and CDR2 is SASEGT in the germline V gene. This CDR3 is 15 amino acids long. With V trimmed by 4 bases and J by 6 bases, 9 bases remained unmatched. The CDR3 DNA reads TGTGCCAGCAGTGTACCCTTACAGGGGGCGGATGGCTACACCTTC. Its protein is CASSVPLQGADGYTF.

This sequence joins TRBV13 and TRBJ2-5, with 8 nucleotides matching TRBD1. Trimming took 4 bases from V and 1 from J; bases not matched to a gene: 2. This CDR3 region has 14 residues. From germline, CDR1 is PRHDT and CDR2 FYEKMQ (reference sequence). CDR3 sequence: CASSYDRGQETQYF. In DNA form, the CDR3 reads TGTGCCAGCAGCTACGACAGGGGCCAAGAGACCCAGTACTTC.

The rearrangement links TRBV28 to TRBJ2-7, with TRBD1 matching 8 bases. This CDR3 is 14 amino acids long. V was pared by 6 bases and J by 3 bases, with 7 bases of the junction left unmatched. Germline values: CDR1 MDHEN, CDR2 SYDVKM. The CDR3 sequence: CASREGQVVYEQYF. In nucleotides, the CDR3 is TGTGCCAGCAGGGAGGGACAGGTCGTCTACGAGCAGTACTTC.

The rearrangement uses TRBV5-1 and TRBJ2-5; D call uncertain. The CDR3 runs 14 residues. Germline loops: CDR1 SGHRS, CDR2 YFSETQ. V shed 4 bases and J shed 2 bases, with 12 bases lying between them. CDR3 in DNA: TGCGCCAGCAGCCCCCGACAAGCACAAGAGACCCAGTACTTC. It yields the protein CASSPRQAQETQYF. The variable domain in full, completed from reference TRBV5-1 and TRBJ2-5, reads KAGVTQTPRYLIKTRGQQVTLSCSPISGHRSVSWYQQTPGQGLQFLFEYFSETQRNKGNFPGRFSGRQFSNSRSEMNVSTLELGDSALYLCASSPRQAQETQYFGPGTRLLVL.

The chain links TRBV4-2 to TRBJ1-2; tentative D call: TRBD1 (6 bases). This CDR3 spans 16 amino acids. The germline gives CDR1 LGHNA, CDR2 YNFKEQ. V was trimmed by 4 bases and J by 1 base, leaving 16 bases between them. The CDR3, as DNA: TGTGCCAGCAGCCCCTTAGGGGGGGATGGTAACTATGGCTACACCTTC. Its translation: CASSPLGGDGNYGYTF.

The chain uses TRBV6-5 and TRBJ1-1; D perhaps matches TRBD1 (6 bases). The CDR3 spans 13 residues. Germline values: CDR1 MNHEY, CDR2 SVGAGI. The V end was cut by 7 bases, the J end by 9 bases, with 18 bases between. CDR3 DNA sequence: TGTGCCAGCACCTCTCGGACAGTGCGACAAGCTTTCTTT. Translated, it gives CASTSRTVRQAFF.

The V and J genes are TRBV4-1 and TRBJ1-5; D is ambiguous. The CDR3 extends over 16 amino acids. CDR1 MGHRA and CDR2 YSYEKL come from the germline V gene. Trimming pared 4 bases from V and 2 bases from J, leaving 15 bases between. CDR3 bases: TGCGCCAGCAGCCCGGGCGAGGGAGGAGGCAATCAGCCCCAGCATTTT. Protein: CASSPGEGGGNQPQHF.

The chain is built from TRBV4-2 and TRBJ2-1, with TRBD2 as a possible D gene (5 bases). Germline V lookup: CDR1 LGHNA, CDR2 YNFKEQ. CDR3 length: 15 residues. The V gene lost 4 bases and the J gene lost 6 bases, with 16 bases spanning the gap. CDR3 in DNA: TGTGCCAGCAGCCGCGGAACAGCGGAAATCAATGAGCAGTTCTTC. Translation: CASSRGTAEINEQFF.

The chain joins TRBV18 to TRBJ2-2; 7 positions match TRBD1. CDR1 is KGHSH, CDR2 LQKENI, per germline. V shed 1 base, J shed 3 bases, and the junction held 5 bases outside the gene matches. The CDR3 is 16 amino acids. The CDR3 coding sequence is TGTGCCAGCTCACCACTTAGGGGGCCGGACACCGGGGAGCTGTTTTTT. Translation gives CASSPLRGPDTGELFF.

This clone was seen more than once but under ten times. This chain joins TRBV7-9 and TRBJ1-1, with 8 bases that match TRBD1. The CDR3 is 16 residues long. The V gene end was trimmed by 4 bases and the J gene end by 0 bases; junction bases not matched to a gene: 7. In germline, CDR1 is SEHNR, CDR2 FQNEAQ (reference sequence). The CDR3 here is CASSSDRAIMNTEAFF. In nucleotides, the CDR3 is TGTGCCAGCAGCTCGGACAGGGCCATCATGAACACTGAAGCTTTCTTT.

This rearrangement joins TRBV7-9 to TRBJ2-7; 12 bases fit TRBD1. Germline V lookup: CDR1 SEHNR, CDR2 FQNEAQ (reference sequence). This CDR3 spans 14 amino acids. J gave up 7 bases and V 4 bases, and 5 bases lay outside the gene matches. The CDR3 coding sequence is TGTGCCAGCAGCTCGGGACAGGGGGCACGAGAGCAGTACTTC. Translating gives CASSSGQGAREQYF.

The chain has TRBV4-1 and TRBJ2-1; 13 bases are shared with TRBD2. The CDR3 consists of 18 residues. CDR1 is MGHRA and CDR2 is YSYEKL in the germline V gene. Unmatched junction bases numbered 8, after V lost 3 bases and J lost 3 bases. The CDR3 coding sequence is TGCGCCAGCAGCCATCTCCCGGGACTAGCGGGGCTCTACAATGAGCAGTTCTTC. This encodes CASSHLPGLAGLYNEQFF.

The gene calls are TRBV5-4 and TRBJ1-5; 9 nucleotides agree with TRBD1. CDR1 is SGHNT and CDR2 is YYREEE in the germline V gene (reference sequence). With 4 bases clipped from V and 0 bases from J, the junction kept 2 bases outside the gene matches. CDR3 length: 15 amino acids. CDR3 amino acids: CASSRGQGSNQPQHF. In DNA, the CDR3 is TGTGCCAGCAGCCGGGGACAGGGTAGCAATCAGCCCCAGCATTTT. Combining the CDR3 with reference TRBV5-4 and TRBJ1-5 gives the whole variable domain ETGVTQSPTHLIKTRGQQVTLRCSSQSGHNTVSWYQQALGQGPQFIFQYYREEENGRGNFPPRFSGLQFPNYSSELNVNALELDDSALYLCASSRGQGSNQPQHFGDGTRLSIL.

CDR3 protein: CASSFQGRSSYEQYF. The CDR3, as DNA: TGTGCCAGCAGCTTTCAGGGTCGATCCTCCTACGAGCAGTACTTC. V usage is TRBV5-4 and J usage is TRBJ2-7, with a weak D call TRBD1 (5 bases). The V gene lost 2 bases and the J gene lost 0 bases, with 12 bases spanning the gap. CDR1 SGHNT and CDR2 YYREEE come from the germline V gene (reference sequence). The CDR3 totals 15 residues.

The chain couples TRBV5-1 to TRBJ2-1; maybe TRBD2 (6 bases). V lost 3 bases, J lost 7 bases, and 11 bases lay in between. The CDR3 has 13 amino acids. Germline CDR1 and CDR2: SGHRS and YFSETQ. DNA for the CDR3: TGCGCCAGCAGCTCCCTAGCGAGAAATGAGCAGTTCTTC. It translates to CASSSLARNEQFF.

The chain links TRBV7-2 to TRBJ2-2; tentatively, D is TRBD2 (6 bases). V lost 1 base, J lost 2 bases, and 14 bases lay in between. This CDR3 spans 17 amino acids. Germline CDR1 SGHTA, CDR2 FQGNSA. CDR3 in DNA: TGTGCCAGCAGCTTAGAGCCACCGACTAGAAACACCGGGGAGCTGTTTTTT. It yields the protein CASSLEPPTRNTGELFF. Full variable domain (missing parts from reference TRBV7-2 and TRBJ2-2): GAGVSQSPSNKVTEKGKDVELRCDPISGHTALYWYRQSLGQGLEFLIYFQGNSAPDKSGLPSDRFSAERTGGSVSTLTIQRTQQEDSAVYLCASSLEPPTRNTGELFFGEGSRLTVL.

The chain is built from TRBV9 and TRBJ2-3; 10 nucleotides align to TRBD2. This CDR3 is 16 amino acids long. In germline, CDR1 is SGDLS, CDR2 YYNGEE. The junction had 3 bases not matched to a gene; V was cut back by 1 base and J by 1 base. This CDR3 reads CASSVPLAGGTDTQYF. In nucleotides, the CDR3 is TGTGCCAGCAGCGTACCGCTAGCGGGGGGCACAGATACGCAGTATTTT. Complete variable domain (other parts from reference TRBV9 and TRBJ2-3): DSGVTQTPKHLITATGQRVTLRCSPRSGDLSVYWYQQSLDQGLQFLIQYYNGEERAKGNILERFSAQQFPDLHSELNLSSLELGDSALYFCASSVPLAGGTDTQYFGPGTRLTVL.